This T cell receptor beta chain stems from a study of T cells after yellow fever vaccination. CDR1 and CDR2 (germline): SGDLS, YYNGEE. V was pared by 0 bases and J by 4 bases, with 13 bases between. This CDR3 has 15 amino acids. TCRdb reprocessed the 5' RACE reads via MiXCR and lists one record per CDR3 protein. Altogether about 350,000 distinct CDR3 sequences are present, around 10% being singletons, with the ten largest covering roughly 18%. This clonotype was observed a handful of times. This receptor was identified in a man aged 18 to 30 who received the YFV17D yellow fever vaccine. Here the sequenced sample was PBMCs, taken on the day of the first yellow fever vaccination. The chain links TRBV9 to TRBJ2-5; D is unclear. The CDR3 protein is CASSVASGVGETQYF. CDR3 bases: TGTGCCAGCAGCGTAGCAAGTGGGGTGGGAGAGACCCAGTACTTC.